This TCR beta chain is drawn from a study of CD8+ T cells in alopecia areata. Overall study findings and caveats: Between patients, shared TCR sequences were less clear than in mice. This was possibly due in part to HLA diversity in the patient population.

The germline V gene encodes CDR1 MGHRA and CDR2 YSYEKL. This CDR3 has 15 amino acids. Trimming took off 3 bases at V and 1 base at J, with 12 bases between the two ends. This clone came up a few times. Its antigen is not identified. CD25+CD127- cells were obtained by sorting CD4+ cells, for four or five patients. Extracted from the samples, RNA was reverse transcribed into cDNA to serve as the sequencing template. The protocol was immunoSEQ multiplex PCR, while the TCRdb copy is restricted to in-frame clones and leaves out a portion. The sample shows 35,000 to 45,000 clones, around 57% of them seen only once.

This sequence originates from a human donor with alopecia areata. Sequencing used CD4+ Tregs sorted from blood. J is TRBJ1-1 and V is TRBV4-1; D is perhaps TRBD1 (6 bases). CDR3 coding DNA: TGCGCCAGCAGCCAGCCCACGACAGGGAACACTGAAGCTTTCTTT. This encodes CASSQPTTGNTEAFF.